Below are 2 T cell receptor beta chains sequenced from a single sample in a study of T cell clonality in common variable immunodeficiency. Only in-frame clones appear in the TCRdb table, and some are missing; sequencing was by immunoSEQ multiplex PCR. The sample counts tens of thousands of clones, none seen once; the ten largest own about 1.7%. Sequencing was carried out using peripheral blood mononuclear cells. These receptor sequences come from a person between 18 and 75 years old in good health.

This clone was seen ten or more times. From the germline J gene comes the end of the CDR3, since the read stops 3 residues before it. This chain joins TRBV20-1 and TRBJ2-7; D unresolved. The germline gives CDR1 DFQATT, CDR2 SNEGSKA (reference sequence). Trimming removed 3 bases from V and 0 bases from J, with 12 bases in between. The CDR3 is made up of 14 amino acids. The sequenced CDR3 bases are TGCAGTGCTAGGAGTCACTTGAGCTCCTACGAG. Translated: CSARSHLSSYE. The whole CDR3 reads CSARSHLSSYEQYF.

This clone was found many times. The CDR3 end falls 3 residues outside the read, so it is completed with the germline J gene. The chain links TRBV7-8 to TRBJ2-2; 10 nucleotides match TRBD2. The CDR3 covers 15 residues. Trimming cost V 2 bases and J 6 bases; bases outside gene matches: 3. Germline V gene sequence: CDR1 SGHVS, CDR2 FQNEAQ. The CDR3 reads CASSLKRGGAGELFF. Incomplete CDR3 DNA: TGTGCCAGCAGCTTAAAGCGGGGGGGAGCCGGGGAG.